The entry that follows covers one TCR beta chain sequence. This specimen belongs to a study of blood T cell repertoires in COVID-19. Overall study: The United States, Italy and Spain provided the acute and convalescent COVID-19 samples. From T cells, B-cell-depleted T cells, or PBMCs came the material, which was cDNA or gDNA.

Methods used by the authors: Amplification of reference gene primers provided the estimated nucleated cell counts. TCRdb's table, derived via immunoSEQ multiplex PCR, lists solely in-frame clones and lacks some. V, J and clone size are taken as reported in that table, and D and trimming were inferred from the DNA itself. The table lists 250,000 to 400,000 clones, more than 70% of them singletons. The CDR3 runs to 13 residues. With 2 bases removed from V and 2 bases from J, the gap between germline ends came to 6 bases. CDR1 is MGHRA, CDR2 YSYEKL, per germline. Sequencing was performed on peripheral blood. The V and J genes are TRBV4-1 and TRBJ1-2; D ambiguous. This receptor was identified in a woman aged 25 to 39 with COVID-19, enrolled during active disease. The DNA of the CDR3 is TGCGCCAGCAGCCAAAACGAGAACTATGGCTACACCTTC. Protein sequence: CASSQNENYGYTF.